This passage covers 27 T cell receptor beta chains from one sample sequenced in a study of cytomegalovirus exposure and HLA in healthy donors. Repertoires were generated with immunoSEQ multiplex PCR, while TCRdb's copy carries only in-frame clones and drops some. In the table there are 150,000 to 200,000 clones, 75% to 90% of which are singletons. Sample: PBMCs. These receptors were taken from a man aged 18 to 29 in good health and CMV-seropositive.

This clone was seen only a few times. The CDR3 DNA follows: TGTGCCAGCAGCTCACAGGGTTCCGAGCAGTACTTC. Translated: CASSSQGSEQYF. This sequence joins TRBV11-2 and TRBJ2-7; weak D call: TRBD1 (6 bases). V gave up 4 bases and J gave up 6 bases, with 10 bases separating them. CDR1 is SGHAT, CDR2 FQNNGV, per germline. The CDR3 has 12 residues.

The chain links TRBV30 to TRBJ2-1, with 10 bases lining up with TRBD1. Trimming cost V 2 bases and J 9 bases; bases outside gene matches: 7. Looked up from germline, CDR1 is GTSNPN and CDR2 is SVGIG (reference sequence). The CDR3 consists of 14 residues. The CDR3 reads CAWSWGQGSSEQFF. CDR3 coding DNA: TGTGCCTGGAGTTGGGGACAGGGGAGTTCTGAGCAGTTCTTC.

This CDR3 reads CASRPRGGMDNSPLHF. CDR3 in DNA: TGTGCCAGCAGACCCCGGGGGGGTATGGATAATTCACCCCTCCACTTT. V gene TRBV7-2 combines with J gene TRBJ1-6, with D tentatively TRBD1 (5 bases). V was cut by 6 bases and J by 5 bases, with 17 bases left in between. CDR3 length equals 16 residues. Germline V CDR1 and CDR2: SGHTA, FQGNSA. The full variable domain, in which reference TRBV7-2 and TRBJ1-6 provide the parts outside the CDR3, is GAGVSQSPSNKVTEKGKDVELRCDPISGHTALYWYRQSLGQGLEFLIYFQGNSAPDKSGLPSDRFSAERTGGSVSTLTIQRTQQEDSAVYLCASRPRGGMDNSPLHFGNGTRLTVT.

The rearrangement joins TRBV27 to TRBJ2-1; a possible D gene is TRBD2 (6 bases). Germline V CDR1 and CDR2: MNHEY, SMNVEV (reference sequence). Trimming left V 8 bases short and J 6 bases short, with 20 bases between. The CDR3 length is 15 residues. The CDR3 coding sequence is TGTGCCAGCTCCTCTTTCGGCGGGGCCGGCAATGAGCAGTTCTTC. Its protein product is CASSSFGGAGNEQFF.

V is TRBV7-8 and J is TRBJ1-3; 8 bases are a match to TRBD1. The V gene end was trimmed by 2 bases and the J gene end by 2 bases; junction bases not matched to a gene: 5. The CDR3 runs 16 residues. Germline-derived CDR1 and CDR2 are SGHVS and FQNEAQ. CDR3 loop: CASSLTTGGTGNTIYF. The CDR3 region has the DNA TGTGCCAGCAGCTTAACTACAGGGGGTACTGGAAACACCATATATTTT.

The chain uses TRBV2 and TRBJ2-7; TRBD2 matches 7 bases. V shed 9 bases and J 6 bases; nucleotides not matched to a gene: 5. In germline, CDR1 is SNHLY, CDR2 FYNNEI. The CDR3 is 11 amino acids. CDR3 amino acids: CASIGGTEQYF. CDR3 sequence (DNA): TGTGCCAGTATCGGGGGGACCGAGCAGTACTTC.

The V gene is TRBV5-1, the J gene TRBJ1-2; possible D gene TRBD1, 6 bases. This CDR3 comprises 15 residues. Trimming shortened V by 2 bases and J by 6 bases, and 17 bases separated the two germline ends. Germline CDR1 SGHRS, CDR2 YFSETQ. CDR3 bases: TGCGCCAGCAGCTTTCTTGGGGGCGAAGGGGATGGCTACACCTTC. Residues: CASSFLGGEGDGYTF. Together with reference TRBV5-1 and TRBJ1-2, the CDR3 gives the full variable domain: KAGVTQTPRYLIKTRGQQVTLSCSPISGHRSVSWYQQTPGQGLQFLFEYFSETQRNKGNFPGRFSGRQFSNSRSEMNVSTLELGDSALYLCASSFLGGEGDGYTFGSGTRLTVV.

The chain uses TRBV28 and TRBJ2-1, with D tentatively TRBD1 (5 bases). CDR1 and CDR2 (germline): MDHEN, SYDVKM. Trimming shortened V by 6 bases and J by 2 bases, and 14 bases separated the two germline ends. This CDR3 comprises 15 residues. In DNA, the CDR3 is TGTGCCAGCAGACCAGGGTTTTCCACCTACAATGAGCAGTTCTTC. Protein: CASRPGFSTYNEQFF.

In DNA form, the CDR3 reads TGTGCCAGTGCCGGAGACGGGTGGGGCACAGATACGCAGTATTTT. It specifies CASAGDGWGTDTQYF. The chain uses TRBV28 and TRBJ2-3; the D is unclear. Deletions cut 9 bases from V and 1 base from J, with 17 bases between. The germline V gene has CDR1 MDHEN and CDR2 SYDVKM. This CDR3 is 15 amino acids long.

V is TRBV5-6 and J is TRBJ2-3, with no clear D. Germline V gives CDR1 SGHDT, CDR2 YYEEEE. With 0 bases removed from V and 5 bases from J, the gap between germline ends came to 4 bases. This CDR3 is 12 amino acids long. The CDR3 DNA sequence: TGTGCCAGCAGCTTGGATCTAGATACGCAGTATTTT. It codes for CASSLDLDTQYF. The complete variable domain, with remaining parts taken from reference TRBV5-6 and TRBJ2-3, reads DAGVTQSPTHLIKTRGQQVTLRCSPKSGHDTVSWYQQALGQGPQFIFQYYEEEERQRGNFPDRFSGHQFPNYSSELNVNALLLGDSALYLCASSLDLDTQYFGPGTRLTVL.

There are a few counts of this clone. The CDR3 is CASSPTGTGELFF. In DNA, the CDR3 is TGTGCCAGCAGCCCCACAGGGACCGGGGAGCTGTTTTTT. The V and J genes are TRBV11-3 and TRBJ2-2; a weak D match, TRBD1 (6 bases). This CDR3 spans 13 amino acids. Trimming pared 5 bases from V and 5 bases from J, leaving 9 bases between. The germline V gene has CDR1 SGHNT and CDR2 YENEEA. Combining the CDR3 with reference TRBV11-3 and TRBJ2-2 gives the whole variable domain EAGVVQSPRYKIIEKKQPVAFWCNPISGHNTLYWYLQNLGQGPELLIRYENEEAVDDSQLPKDRFSAERLKGVDSTLKIQPAELGDSAVYLCASSPTGTGELFFGEGSRLTVL.

The chain carries TRBV5-4 and TRBJ2-5, with D possibly TRBD2 on 7 matching bases. Trimming took 3 bases from V and 7 from J, leaving 16 bases between them. The CDR3 loop spans 14 amino acids. Germline lookup yields CDR1 SGHNT and CDR2 YYREEE (reference sequence). The CDR3 DNA follows: TGTGCCAGCAGCTCCTTGGGGGGGCGAGCGACCCAGTACTTC. This translates into CASSSLGGRATQYF.

The genes are TRBV9 and TRBJ2-7; maybe TRBD1 (6 bases). The CDR3 covers 15 residues. Germline assignment: CDR1 SGDLS and CDR2 YYNGEE. Trimming took off 4 bases at V and 3 bases at J, with 17 bases between the two ends. The CDR3 reads CASSYLPGQSYEQYF. Written as DNA, the CDR3 is TGTGCCAGCAGCTACCTCCCGGGACAAAGCTACGAGCAGTACTTC.

This clone showed up just once. The V call is TRBV6-6, the J call TRBJ2-7, with D possibly matching TRBD1 (6 bases). The CDR3 totals 12 residues. Germline V gene data show CDR1 as MNHNY and CDR2 as SVGAGI (reference sequence). V was clipped by 6 bases and J by 2 bases, with 8 bases between them. DNA for the CDR3: TGTGCCAGCAGGCGGACAGCCTACGAGCAGTACTTC. It yields the protein CASRRTAYEQYF.

This chain connects TRBV2 to TRBJ2-7; 7 bases match TRBD1. This CDR3 region has 15 residues. Losses at the gene ends were 0 bases for V and 2 bases for J; bases not matched to a gene: 4. Germline V gene data show CDR1 as SNHLY and CDR2 as FYNNEI. The CDR3 is CASSEATQGAYEQYF. The CDR3 DNA follows: TGTGCCAGCAGTGAAGCGACGCAGGGGGCCTACGAGCAGTACTTC.

This clone was found a few times. The J gene is TRBJ1-5, the V gene TRBV2; D not resolved. Germline CDR1 reads SNHLY; CDR2 reads FYNNEI. The CDR3 has 14 residues. Trimming pared 3 bases from V and 6 bases from J, leaving 12 bases between. As DNA, the CDR3 is TGTGCCAGCAGTGAGGTAGAGGGAGGTCAGCCCCAGCATTTT. It encodes CASSEVEGGQPQHF. The full variable domain, in which reference TRBV2 and TRBJ1-5 provide the parts outside the CDR3, is EPEVTQTPSHQVTQMGQEVILRCVPISNHLYFYWYRQILGQKVEFLVSFYNNEISEKSEIFDDQFSVERPDGSNFTLKIRSTKLEDSAMYFCASSEVEGGQPQHFGDGTRLSIL.

The chain recombines TRBV5-1 with TRBJ2-5; 11 bases fit TRBD2. The CDR3 covers 16 residues. CDR1 SGHRS and CDR2 YFSETQ come from the germline V gene. J gave up 7 bases and V 0 bases, and 8 bases lay outside the gene matches. The CDR3 sequence is CASSLEGLAVKGTQYF. CDR3 in DNA: TGCGCCAGCAGCTTGGAGGGACTAGCGGTAAAAGGGACCCAGTACTTC.

This chain links TRBV7-2 with TRBJ1-5, with D possibly matching TRBD1 (5 bases). CDR1 is SGHTA, CDR2 FQGNSA, per germline. V lost 5 bases and J lost 4, with 18 bases in between. The CDR3 has 16 residues. The chain's CDR3 is CASSVGARQTNQPQHF. In DNA, the CDR3 is TGTGCCAGCAGCGTAGGGGCAAGACAGACAAATCAGCCCCAGCATTTT.

The chain recombines TRBV30 with TRBJ2-3; D possibly corresponds to TRBD1 (5 bases). The germline gives CDR1 GTSNPN, CDR2 SVGIG (reference sequence). V was trimmed by 0 bases and J by 6 bases, leaving 10 bases between them. The CDR3 is made up of 13 amino acids. In nucleotides, the CDR3 is TGTGCCTGGAGTGTAGCTGGGGCCGATACGCAGTATTTT. It specifies CAWSVAGADTQYF.

The rearrangement joins TRBV4-1 to TRBJ2-1; the D gene is possibly TRBD1 (6 bases). Trimming took off 3 bases at V and 12 bases at J, with 24 bases between the two ends. CDR1 and CDR2 (germline): MGHRA, YSYEKL. The length of the CDR3 is 16 residues. The CDR3 is CASSQRDTDEFRAQFF. The CDR3 nucleotides read TGCGCCAGCAGCCAGAGGGACACCGACGAATTCCGTGCGCAGTTCTTC.

The V and J genes are TRBV10-1 and TRBJ2-3, with D perhaps matching TRBD2 (6 bases). The CDR3 spans 15 residues. Trimming pared 5 bases from V and 4 bases from J, leaving 16 bases between. CDR1 is WNHNN and CDR2 is SYGVQD in the germline V gene (reference sequence). The CDR3 reads CASSRTRGLADTQYF. The CDR3 DNA is TGCGCCAGCAGTCGGACGCGGGGCTTGGCAGATACGCAGTATTTT.

This chain joins TRBV27 and TRBJ2-4; a weak D match, TRBD2 (6 bases). This CDR3 contains 13 residues. In germline, CDR1 is MNHEY, CDR2 SMNVEV (reference sequence). Trimming removed 3 bases at V and 6 bases at J, with 9 bases between. CDR3 loop: CASSLWDSNIQYF. In DNA, the CDR3 is TGTGCCAGCAGTTTGTGGGACTCAAACATTCAGTACTTC.

The V call is TRBV28, the J call TRBJ1-5; 11 bases are shared with TRBD1. CDR1 is MDHEN and CDR2 is SYDVKM in the germline V gene. Trimming cost V 8 bases and J 0 bases; bases outside gene matches: 12. The CDR3 is 18 residues long. CDR3 sequence (DNA): TGTGCCAGCCCTCCGGTGGGACAGGGGGGGGATAGCAATCAGCCCCAGCATTTT. Its translation is CASPPVGQGGDSNQPQHF.

The V and J genes are TRBV7-9 and TRBJ2-7, with 7 bases that match TRBD1. The CDR3 has 14 amino acids. With 5 bases clipped from V and 3 bases from J, the junction kept 7 bases outside the gene matches. Germline V gives CDR1 SEHNR, CDR2 FQNEAQ (reference sequence). The CDR3 DNA is TGTGCCAGCAGCCCACGAGCAGGGGGCTACGAGCAGTACTTC. It translates to CASSPRAGGYEQYF.

In this sample, this clone turned up once. The CDR3 DNA is TGTGCCAGCAGTTACGCGCAGGGTGAGAATACGCAGTATTTT. This translates into CASSYAQGENTQYF. V and J are TRBV6-5 and TRBJ2-3, with D possibly matching TRBD1 (5 bases). The CDR3 spans 14 residues. Trimming shortened V by 2 bases and J by 7 bases, and 13 bases separated the two germline ends. Germline values: CDR1 MNHEY, CDR2 SVGAGI.

In this sample, this clone turned up a few times. The CDR3 loop is CASSVTGGAIYEQYF. CDR3 bases: TGTGCCAGCAGTGTGACAGGGGGCGCAATCTACGAGCAGTACTTC. J is TRBJ2-7 and V is TRBV6-1; 10 nucleotides match TRBD1. V dropped 4 bases and J dropped 3; count of bases not matched to a gene: 6. CDR3 size: 15 residues. Germline V gene sequence: CDR1 MNHNS, CDR2 SASEGT.

This chain connects TRBV5-6 to TRBJ2-5, with no clear D. CDR1 SGHDT and CDR2 YYEEEE come from the germline V gene. Trimming cost V 5 bases and J 1 base, with 15 bases left between them. This CDR3 region has 15 residues. The CDR3 region has the DNA TGTGCCAGCAGATACTCACAGCTAACCCAAGAGACCCAGTACTTC. Translating it yields CASRYSQLTQETQYF.